This record covers a single T cell receptor (beta chain). The sample comes from a study of graft-versus-host responses after intestinal transplantation. Whole-study context: Recipients had transplants, and these were multivisceral, liver-intestinal, or isolated intestinal.

Assay used: immunoSEQ multiplex PCR; TCRdb lists only in-frame clones, some missing. The repertoire holds 15,000 to 20,000 clones, 65% to 90% seen once, with 3% to 4% in the top ten. The V end lost 3 bases, the J end lost 4 bases, and 9 bases lay between the germline ends. The germline gives CDR1 LNHDA, CDR2 SQIVND (reference sequence). The CDR3 totals 13 residues. Tissue from the graft was processed to free its intraepithelial and lamina propria lymphocytes. This specimen was ileum tissue, taken 584 days after intestinal transplantation. This clonotype was sampled from a human patient who received an intestinal transplant, so some T cells may come from the graft donor. This chain links TRBV19 with TRBJ1-1; the D is unclear. DNA of the CDR3: TGTGCCAGTAGTATGGGGAGGCTCACTGAAGCTTTCTTT. Translating gives CASSMGRLTEAFF.